This TCR beta chain was found in a study of T cell changes during pregnancy in multiple sclerosis. The method was immunoSEQ multiplex PCR; TCRdb's version includes in-frame clones alone and lacks a portion of them. The sample has 40,000 or so clones; roughly 89% are singletons. In its sample, this clone was seen once. The V gene's germline CDR1 is SGHTA and CDR2 FQGNSA. This CDR3 region has 16 residues. Unmatched junction bases numbered 8, after V lost 3 bases and J lost 2 bases. The receptor was derived from a female donor with multiple sclerosis, enrolled in a pregnancy study. This specimen was CD4+ T cells from peripheral blood mononuclear cells, taken before pregnancy. The chain joins TRBV7-2 to TRBJ2-3; 7 bases fit TRBD2. CDR3 DNA: TGTGCCAGCAGCTTTAGTCTAGCGGTGAACACAGATACGCAGTATTTT. Translation: CASSFSLAVNTDTQYF.